These 22 T cell receptor beta chains share one sample of origin, sequenced in a study of cytomegalovirus exposure and HLA in healthy donors. Researchers ran the PCR with 60 Vbeta and 13 Jbeta primers. This table comes from immunoSEQ multiplex PCR, and its TCRdb copy is limited to in-frame clones, with some not included. The repertoire holds 180,000 or so clones, over 60% seen once, with around an eighth in the top ten. Material: PBMCs. The receptors shown here come from a man aged 50-60 years in good health and CMV-seropositive.

The gene calls are TRBV14 and TRBJ1-6; TRBD1 is a possible D gene (6 bases). Germline V lookup: CDR1 SGHDN, CDR2 FVKESK. V was pared by 2 bases and J by 4 bases, with 12 bases between. This CDR3 has 16 residues. The CDR3 region has the DNA TGTGCCAGCAGCCAACTGGGGGCTGGGTATAATTCACCCCTCCACTTT. Its translation is CASSQLGAGYNSPLHF.

V and J are TRBV18 and TRBJ1-2; D may be TRBD1 (6 bases). The CDR3 consists of 15 residues. Per the germline V gene, CDR1 is KGHSH and CDR2 is LQKENI. The ends were cut back, 0 bases at V and 3 bases at J, with 11 bases in the middle. The CDR3 loop is CASSPPWGGDYGYTF. The CDR3 DNA reads as TGTGCCAGCTCACCACCGTGGGGGGGCGACTATGGCTACACCTTC. Complete variable domain (other parts from reference TRBV18 and TRBJ1-2): NAGVMQNPRHLVRRRGQEARLRCSPMKGHSHVYWYRQLPEEGLKFMVYLQKENIIDESGMPKERFSAEFPKEGPSILRIQQVVRGDSAAYFCASSPPWGGDYGYTFGSGTRLTVV.

This chain uses TRBV4-3 with TRBJ1-4, with D hard to call. The CDR3 has 15 residues. Per germline, CDR1 LGHNA and CDR2 YSLEER. The V gene lost 1 base and the J gene lost 3 bases, with 9 bases spanning the gap. The CDR3 is CASSQVHRPNEKLFF. CDR3 nucleotide sequence: TGCGCCAGCAGCCAAGTTCACAGACCTAATGAAAAACTGTTTTTT.

V is TRBV6-6 and J is TRBJ2-7; D is uncertain. Germline V gene data show CDR1 as MNHNY and CDR2 as SVGAGI (reference sequence). The CDR3 is 13 amino acids. Trimming shortened V by 5 bases and J by 2 bases, and 10 bases separated the two germline ends. The CDR3 nucleotides read TGTGCCAGCAGTATCCGGGTTCCCTACGAGCAGTACTTC. Its protein is CASSIRVPYEQYF.

V and J are TRBV5-4 and TRBJ2-2; 11 bases are a match to TRBD2. The germline V gene encodes CDR1 SGHNT and CDR2 YYREEE (reference sequence). The CDR3 totals 17 residues. J lost 1 base, V lost 3 bases, and 5 bases had no gene match. The CDR3 DNA reads TGTGCCAGCAGCTCACTAGCGGGGGTGATGAACACCGGGGAGCTGTTTTTT. Protein sequence: CASSSLAGVMNTGELFF.

The chain combines TRBV10-3 with TRBJ1-1, with 9 bases lining up with TRBD1. Germline V CDR1 and CDR2: ENHRY, SYGVKD. The CDR3 covers 14 residues. J gave up 4 bases and V 8 bases, and 8 bases lay outside the gene matches. This chain's CDR3 is CAIGGQGGGTEAFF. The CDR3 DNA reads as TGTGCCATCGGGGGACAGGGAGGCGGCACTGAAGCTTTCTTT.

The chain carries TRBV5-5 and TRBJ2-7; D perhaps matches TRBD1 (6 bases). Trimming left V 1 base short and J 5 bases short, with 10 bases between. The CDR3 has 13 amino acids. Germline CDR1 and CDR2: SGHKS and YYEKEE (reference sequence). For the CDR3, the DNA is TGTGCCAGCAGCTTGACAGGGTCGAACGAGCAGTACTTC. The encoded protein is CASSLTGSNEQYF.

The rearrangement joins TRBV7-9 to TRBJ2-5; no clear D gene. The V end lost 6 bases, the J end lost 1 base, and 9 bases lay between the germline ends. This CDR3 contains 13 residues. Germline V gives CDR1 SEHNR, CDR2 FQNEAQ (reference sequence). DNA for the CDR3: TGTGCCAGCAGATATGACATCCAAGAGACCCAGTACTTC. Amino acids: CASRYDIQETQYF.

This clone came up a few times. The chain is built from TRBV19 and TRBJ1-6, with 7 bases aligning to TRBD1. Per germline, CDR1 LNHDA and CDR2 SQIVND (reference sequence). The CDR3 runs to 14 residues. V lost 3 bases, J lost 7 bases, and 3 bases stayed unmatched. The CDR3 nucleotides read TGTGCCAGTAGTATCACAGGGGAGAATTCACCCCTCCACTTT. It codes for CASSITGENSPLHF.

This chain uses TRBV29-1 with TRBJ1-6; D is unclear. The V end was cut by 1 base, the J end by 3 bases, with 16 bases between. CDR1 is SQVTM and CDR2 is ANQGSEA in the germline V gene. This CDR3 is 17 amino acids long. The CDR3 loop is CSVEGGHCEFYNSPLHF. CDR3 in DNA: TGCAGCGTTGAAGGTGGGCACTGCGAATTCTATAATTCACCCCTCCACTTT.

The V and J genes are TRBV5-8 and TRBJ2-1; 9 bases match TRBD1. The length of the CDR3 is 15 residues. Germline CDR1 reads SGHTS; CDR2 reads YDEGEE. V lost 5 bases, J lost 6 bases, and 9 bases stayed unmatched. CDR3 in amino acids: CASSIDRGDFNEQFF. In DNA form, the CDR3 reads TGTGCCAGCAGTATCGACAGGGGGGACTTCAATGAGCAGTTCTTC. Complete variable domain (other parts from reference TRBV5-8 and TRBJ2-1): EAGVTQSPTHLIKTRGQQATLRCSPISGHTSVYWYQQALGLGLQFLLWYDEGEERNRGNFPPRFSGRQFPNYSSELNVNALELEDSALYLCASSIDRGDFNEQFFGPGTRLTVL.

The sample holds one count of this clone. The chain carries TRBV7-9 and TRBJ1-2; D may be TRBD1 (6 bases). CDR3 length: 15 amino acids. The V and J ends lost 2 bases and 0 bases respectively, with 10 bases between them. Germline V lookup: CDR1 SEHNR, CDR2 FQNEAQ (reference sequence). The CDR3 reads CASSLIGTTNYGYTF. The CDR3 nucleotides are TGTGCCAGCAGCTTAATTGGGACAACTAACTATGGCTACACCTTC.

The V gene is TRBV6-1, the J gene TRBJ2-3, with 13 bases aligning to TRBD2. CDR1 is MNHNS, CDR2 SASEGT, per germline. V gave up 4 bases and J gave up 0 bases; unmatched junction bases: 7. The CDR3 covers 18 residues. The DNA for the CDR3 is TGTGCCAGCAGTGCCCCGGGACTAGCGGGGCGTAGCACAGATACGCAGTATTTT. Translated, it gives CASSAPGLAGRSTDTQYF.

The chain carries TRBV5-1 and TRBJ1-2; D is possibly TRBD1 (5 bases). Germline-derived CDR1 and CDR2 are SGHRS and YFSETQ. CDR3 length: 16 residues. Trimming stripped 4 bases from V and 4 bases from J, with 20 bases between. The CDR3 DNA reads TGCGCCAGCAGCCCAGATCATAGGGGCGCCGGCTATGGCTACACCTTC. Its protein is CASSPDHRGAGYGYTF.

This chain connects TRBV6-1 to TRBJ2-3; TRBD1 matches 9 bases. This CDR3 is built from 15 residues. Germline trimming cut 2 bases from V and 6 bases from J; bases unmatched to any gene: 6. Germline lookup yields CDR1 MNHNS and CDR2 SASEGT. The CDR3 nucleotides are TGTGCCAGCAGTGAATATGTGGGGACAGGGGATACGCAGTATTTT. Translated, it gives CASSEYVGTGDTQYF.

CDR3 in amino acids: CASHTQGAYSPLHF. CDR3 sequence (DNA): TGTGCCAGTCATACCCAGGGGGCGTATTCACCCCTCCACTTT. This chain uses TRBV2 with TRBJ1-6; 8 bases are shared with TRBD1. Germline assignment: CDR1 SNHLY and CDR2 FYNNEI. The V segment lost 9 bases and the J segment 8 bases; nucleotides outside the gene matches: 9. There are 14 residues in the CDR3.

The chain combines TRBV10-1 with TRBJ2-7, with 7 bases aligning to TRBD1. V was clipped by 2 bases and J by 6 bases; unmatched bases: 4. Looked up from germline, CDR1 is WNHNN and CDR2 is SYGVQD (reference sequence). This CDR3 has 13 residues. The CDR3: CASSEGTALEQYF. The CDR3 DNA reads TGCGCCAGCAGTGAGGGGACAGCCCTCGAGCAGTACTTC.

The V and J genes are TRBV4-3 and TRBJ2-3; TRBD1 aligns across 10 bases. Germline V gene data show CDR1 as LGHNA and CDR2 as YSLEER. The CDR3 is 14 amino acids. V shed 2 bases, J shed 14 bases, and the junction held 10 bases outside the gene matches. CDR3: CASSQSSGDRGLYF. The CDR3 nucleotides read TGCGCCAGCAGCCAAAGTTCGGGGGACAGGGGATTGTATTTT.

This clone was observed a handful of times. V usage is TRBV5-1 and J usage is TRBJ2-5, with D possibly being TRBD2 (5 bases). V was shortened by 1 base and J by 6 bases, with 16 bases between the two germline ends. CDR1 SGHRS and CDR2 YFSETQ come from the germline V gene. This CDR3 is 15 amino acids long. The CDR3 bases are TGCGCCAGCAGCTTGTCTGTCCCGGGAATCCAGACCCAGTACTTC. Its translation: CASSLSVPGIQTQYF.

This rearrangement joins TRBV30 to TRBJ1-3; no definite D call. This CDR3 has 16 amino acids. The V end lost 3 bases, the J end lost 0 bases, and 15 bases lay between the germline ends. Germline CDR1 is GTSNPN and CDR2 is SVGIG (reference sequence). The DNA of the CDR3 is TGTGCCTGGAGAACGCCCGTTGTGAGCTCTGGAAACACCATATATTTT. Translation: CAWRTPVVSSGNTIYF.

The J gene is TRBJ1-1, the V gene TRBV11-2; no reliable D call. This CDR3 has 15 residues. Trimming pared 0 bases from V and 6 bases from J, leaving 14 bases between. Germline V gene sequence: CDR1 SGHAT, CDR2 FQNNGV. The CDR3 protein is CASSLDLGLGSEAFF. As DNA, the CDR3 is TGTGCCAGCAGCTTAGATCTAGGTCTAGGCTCTGAAGCTTTCTTT. Full variable domain (remainder filled in from reference TRBV11-2 and TRBJ1-1): EAGVAQSPRYKIIEKRQSVAFWCNPISGHATLYWYQQILGQGPKLLIQFQNNGVVDDSQLPKDRFSAERLKGVDSTLKIQPAKLEDSAVYLCASSLDLGLGSEAFFGQGTRLTVV.

This rearrangement joins TRBV5-1 to TRBJ1-4; D unresolved. The germline V gene encodes CDR1 SGHRS and CDR2 YFSETQ. Trimming took 5 bases from V and 0 from J, leaving 17 bases between them. The length of the CDR3 is 17 residues. This CDR3 is CASSSSSGNPTNEKLFF. The CDR3 DNA reads TGCGCCAGCAGTTCGTCCTCAGGAAACCCAACTAATGAAAAACTGTTTTTT.